These 6 T cell receptor beta chains came from one sample sequenced in a study of OX40 agonist ivuxolimab in advanced cancers. Produced via immunoSEQ multiplex PCR; TCRdb's table is partial and in-frame only. This table holds roughly 20,000 clones, roughly 72% found once. The sample was CD4+ or CD8+ T cells sorted from blood, taken in a trial of the OX40 agonist ivuxolimab. The receptors stem from an adult with an advanced solid tumor such as melanoma, head and neck, liver or kidney cancer.

This rearrangement joins TRBV7-3 to TRBJ1-1; no reliable D call. Germline-derived CDR1 and CDR2 are SGHTA and FQGTGA. The germline V and J ends were trimmed by 2 bases and 2 bases, with 6 bases remaining between them. The CDR3 has 13 amino acids. DNA of the CDR3: TGTGCCAGCAGCTTAGCGGGAAACACTGAAGCTTTCTTT. Translation: CASSLAGNTEAFF.

The chain couples TRBV27 to TRBJ2-1, with 11 bases that match TRBD2. This CDR3 has 15 residues. CDR1 is MNHEY and CDR2 is SMNVEV in the germline V gene (reference sequence). V lost 4 bases, J lost 6 bases, and 5 bases stayed unmatched. As DNA, the CDR3 is TGTGCCAGCAGTTCCGGGACTAGCGGAAGCAATGAGCAGTTCTTC. Protein sequence: CASSSGTSGSNEQFF.

The rearrangement joins TRBV25-1 to TRBJ2-2; D remains unclear. This CDR3 is 15 amino acids long. From germline, CDR1 is MGHDK and CDR2 SYGVNS. Trimming pared 5 bases from V and 7 bases from J, leaving 17 bases between. CDR3 bases: TGTGCCAGCAGTCCCCACCTACGGGCAGGCGGGGAGCTGTTTTTT. Its translation is CASSPHLRAGGELFF.

The chain links TRBV5-6 to TRBJ2-3; D call uncertain. The V end was cut by 3 bases, the J end by 4 bases, with 9 bases between. Germline values: CDR1 SGHDT, CDR2 YYEEEE. This CDR3 comprises 13 residues. The CDR3 reads CASSSSPSDTQYF. As DNA, the CDR3 is TGTGCCAGCAGCTCATCCCCGTCAGATACGCAGTATTTT.

This rearrangement joins TRBV4-2 to TRBJ2-2; D possibly corresponds to TRBD2 (6 bases). The germline V gene encodes CDR1 LGHNA and CDR2 YNFKEQ. V was pared by 4 bases and J by 8 bases, with 17 bases between. There are 15 residues in the CDR3. This CDR3 is CASSPWDSLGGELFF. The CDR3 region has the DNA TGTGCCAGCAGCCCCTGGGACTCCCTGGGAGGGGAGCTGTTTTTT.

A few counts support this clone. Mismatch with germline at one junction end may stem from a read error. J is TRBJ1-4 and V is TRBV27, with TRBD1 identical over 8 bases. The CDR3 spans 12 residues. From germline, CDR1 is MNHEY and CDR2 SMNVEV (reference sequence). CDR3 residues: CASGIGTGEKIF. The DNA of the CDR3 is TGTGCCAGCGGCATAGGGACAGGTGAGAAGATTTTT.